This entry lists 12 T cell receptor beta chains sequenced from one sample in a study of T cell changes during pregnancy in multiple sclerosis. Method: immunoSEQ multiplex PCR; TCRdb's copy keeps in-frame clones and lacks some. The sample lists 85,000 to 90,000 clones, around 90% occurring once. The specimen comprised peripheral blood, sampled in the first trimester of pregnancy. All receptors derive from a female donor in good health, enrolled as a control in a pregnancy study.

CDR3 protein: CASSMTGSSYEQYF. The CDR3 DNA reads as TGTGCCAGTAGTATGACAGGGAGCTCCTACGAGCAGTACTTC. The chain couples TRBV19 to TRBJ2-7, with 7 positions matching TRBD1. Germline V lookup: CDR1 LNHDA, CDR2 SQIVND (reference sequence). This CDR3 comprises 14 residues. V gave up 3 bases and J gave up 0 bases; unmatched junction bases: 2.

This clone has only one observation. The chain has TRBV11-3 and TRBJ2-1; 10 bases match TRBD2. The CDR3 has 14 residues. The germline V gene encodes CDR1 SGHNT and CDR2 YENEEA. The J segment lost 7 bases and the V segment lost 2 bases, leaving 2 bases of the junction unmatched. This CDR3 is CASSLSGGDNEQFF. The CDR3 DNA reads TGTGCCAGCAGCTTAAGCGGGGGGGATAATGAGCAGTTCTTC.

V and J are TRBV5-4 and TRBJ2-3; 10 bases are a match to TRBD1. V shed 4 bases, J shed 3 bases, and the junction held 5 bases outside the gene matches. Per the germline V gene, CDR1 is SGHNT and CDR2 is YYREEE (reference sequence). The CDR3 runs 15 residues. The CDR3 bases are TGTGCCAGCAGCCCGCCGGGACAGGGGACAGATACGCAGTATTTT. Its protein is CASSPPGQGTDTQYF.

The CDR3 nucleotides read TGTGCCAGCAGCTTGGGATGGGGCGACAGGGCCGACACGACTAATGAAAAACTGTTTTTT. It is translated as CASSLGWGDRADTTNEKLFF. The gene calls are TRBV11-3 and TRBJ1-4; 7 nucleotides line up with TRBD1. Germline values: CDR1 SGHNT, CDR2 YENEEA. The ends lost 3 bases at V and 2 bases at J; junction bases unmatched: 18. The CDR3 totals 20 residues.

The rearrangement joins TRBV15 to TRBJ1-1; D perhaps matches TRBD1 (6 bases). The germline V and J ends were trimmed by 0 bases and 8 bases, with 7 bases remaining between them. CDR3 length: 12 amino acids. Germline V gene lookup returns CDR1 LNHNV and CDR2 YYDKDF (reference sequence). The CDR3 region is CATSRDRGEAFF. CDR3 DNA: TGTGCCACCAGCAGAGACAGGGGAGAAGCTTTCTTT. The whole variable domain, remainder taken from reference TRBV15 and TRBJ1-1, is DAMVIQNPRYQVTQFGKPVTLSCSQTLNHNVMYWYQQKSSQAPKLLFHYYDKDFNNEADTPDNFQSRRPNTSFCFLDIRSPGLGDTAMYLCATSRDRGEAFFGQGTRLTVV.

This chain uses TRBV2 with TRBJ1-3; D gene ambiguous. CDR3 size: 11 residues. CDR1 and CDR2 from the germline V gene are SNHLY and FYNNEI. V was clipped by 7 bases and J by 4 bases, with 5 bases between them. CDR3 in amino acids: CASMEGNTIYF. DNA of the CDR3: TGTGCCAGCATGGAGGGAAACACCATATATTTT.

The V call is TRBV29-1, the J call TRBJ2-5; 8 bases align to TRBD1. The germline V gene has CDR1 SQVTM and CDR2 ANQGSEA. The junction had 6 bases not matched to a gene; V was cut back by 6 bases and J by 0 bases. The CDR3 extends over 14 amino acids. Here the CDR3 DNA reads TGCAGCGTCTCAGGGGGCTGGAACCAAGAGACCCAGTACTTC. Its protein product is CSVSGGWNQETQYF.

The CDR3 region is CASSPRGEGSEQYF. The DNA for the CDR3 is TGCGCCAGCAGCCCCCGGGGGGAGGGCAGCGAGCAGTACTTC. J is TRBJ2-7 and V is TRBV4-1; 7 nucleotides align to TRBD2. This CDR3 is built from 14 residues. V lost 4 bases to trimming and J lost 6 bases; unmatched junction nucleotides: 9. Germline CDR1 and CDR2: MGHRA and YSYEKL.

The CDR3 DNA reads TGTGCCAGCAGTGGACAGGGAACGTCTAATGAAAAACTGTTTTTT. Its translation: CASSGQGTSNEKLFF. The V and J genes are TRBV2 and TRBJ1-4; 7 bases are shared with TRBD1. The J segment lost 3 bases and the V segment lost 4 bases, leaving 5 bases of the junction unmatched. Germline values: CDR1 SNHLY, CDR2 FYNNEI. The CDR3 runs to 15 residues.

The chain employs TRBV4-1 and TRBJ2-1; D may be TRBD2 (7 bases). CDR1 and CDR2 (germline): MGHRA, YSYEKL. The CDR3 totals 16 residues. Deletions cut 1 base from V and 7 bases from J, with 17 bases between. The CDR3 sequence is CASSQVGGGAINEQFF. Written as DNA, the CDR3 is TGCGCCAGCAGCCAAGTGGGTGGGGGGGCGATTAATGAGCAGTTCTTC.

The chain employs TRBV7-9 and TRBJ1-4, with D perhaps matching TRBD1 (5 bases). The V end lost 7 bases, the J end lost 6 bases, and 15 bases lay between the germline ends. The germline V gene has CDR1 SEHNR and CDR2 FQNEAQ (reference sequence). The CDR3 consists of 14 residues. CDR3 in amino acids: CASTIGGPDEKLFF. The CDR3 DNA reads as TGTGCCAGCACCATCGGGGGTCCCGATGAAAAACTGTTTTTT.

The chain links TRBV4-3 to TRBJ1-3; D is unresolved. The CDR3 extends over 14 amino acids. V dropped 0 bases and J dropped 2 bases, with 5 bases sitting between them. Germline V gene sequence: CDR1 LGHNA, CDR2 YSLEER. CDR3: CASSQDRTGNTIYF. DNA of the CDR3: TGCGCCAGCAGCCAAGACAGAACTGGAAACACCATATATTTT.